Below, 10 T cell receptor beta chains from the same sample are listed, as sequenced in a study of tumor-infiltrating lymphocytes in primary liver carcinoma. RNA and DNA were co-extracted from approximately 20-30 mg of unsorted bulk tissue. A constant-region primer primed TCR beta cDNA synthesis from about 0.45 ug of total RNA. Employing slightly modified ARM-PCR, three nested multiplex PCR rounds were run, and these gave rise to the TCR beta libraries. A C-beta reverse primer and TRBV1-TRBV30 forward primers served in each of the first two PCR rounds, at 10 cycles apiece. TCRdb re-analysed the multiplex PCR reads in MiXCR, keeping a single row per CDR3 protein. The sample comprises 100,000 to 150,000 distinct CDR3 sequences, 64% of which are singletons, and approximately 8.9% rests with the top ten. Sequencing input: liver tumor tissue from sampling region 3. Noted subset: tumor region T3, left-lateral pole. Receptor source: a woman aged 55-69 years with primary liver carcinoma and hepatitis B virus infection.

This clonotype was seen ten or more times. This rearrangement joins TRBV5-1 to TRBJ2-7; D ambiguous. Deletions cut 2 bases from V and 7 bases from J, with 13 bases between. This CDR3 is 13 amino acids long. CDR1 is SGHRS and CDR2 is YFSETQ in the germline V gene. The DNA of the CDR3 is TGCGCCAGCAGCTTAGGGCTCCAAGGGGAGCAGTACTTC. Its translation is CASSLGLQGEQYF. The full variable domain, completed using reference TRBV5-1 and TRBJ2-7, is KAGVTQTPRYLIKTRGQQVTLSCSPISGHRSVSWYQQTPGQGLQFLFEYFSETQRNKGNFPGRFSGRQFSNSRSEMNVSTLELGDSALYLCASSLGLQGEQYFGPGTRLTVT.

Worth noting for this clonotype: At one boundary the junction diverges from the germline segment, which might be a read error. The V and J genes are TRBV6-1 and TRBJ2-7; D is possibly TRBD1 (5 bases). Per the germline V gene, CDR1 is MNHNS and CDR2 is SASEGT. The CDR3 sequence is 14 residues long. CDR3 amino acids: CACSEGPIRVFKYF. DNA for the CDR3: TGTGCCTGCAGTGAAGGGCCGATCAGGGTCTTTAAGTACTTC.

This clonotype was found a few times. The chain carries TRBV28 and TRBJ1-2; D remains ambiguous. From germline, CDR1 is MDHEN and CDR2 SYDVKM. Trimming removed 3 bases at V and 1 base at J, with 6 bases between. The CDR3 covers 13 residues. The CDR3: CASSFGDNYGYTF. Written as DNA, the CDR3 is TGTGCCAGCAGTTTCGGGGATAACTATGGCTACACCTTC.

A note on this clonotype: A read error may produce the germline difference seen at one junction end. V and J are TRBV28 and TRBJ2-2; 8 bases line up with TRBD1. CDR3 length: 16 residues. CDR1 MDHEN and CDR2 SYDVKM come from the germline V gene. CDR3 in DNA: TGTGTCAGCAGTTTTTCGGGACAGGCCCACACCGGGGAGCTGTTTTTT. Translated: CVSSFSGQAHTGELFF.

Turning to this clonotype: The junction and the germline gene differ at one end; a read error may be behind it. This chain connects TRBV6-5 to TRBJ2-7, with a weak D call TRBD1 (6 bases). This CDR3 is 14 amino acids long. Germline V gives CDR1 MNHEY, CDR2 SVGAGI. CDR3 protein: CGSSRDRMQGVQYF. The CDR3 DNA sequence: TGTGGCAGCAGTCGAGACAGGATGCAGGGCGTGCAGTACTTC.

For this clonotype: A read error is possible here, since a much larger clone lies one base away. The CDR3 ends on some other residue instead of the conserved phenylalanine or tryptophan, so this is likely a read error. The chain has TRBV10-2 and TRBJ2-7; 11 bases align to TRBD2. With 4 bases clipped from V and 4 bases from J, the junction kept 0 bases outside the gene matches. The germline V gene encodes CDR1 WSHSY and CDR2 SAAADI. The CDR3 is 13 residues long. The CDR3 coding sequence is TGCGCCAGCAGTGGGACTAGCGGGTACGAGCAGTACTCC. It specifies CASSGTSGYEQYS.

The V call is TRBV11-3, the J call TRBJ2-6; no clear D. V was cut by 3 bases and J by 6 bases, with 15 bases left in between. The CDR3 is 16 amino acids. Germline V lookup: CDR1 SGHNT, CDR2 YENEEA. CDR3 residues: CASSFCGSAAANVLTF. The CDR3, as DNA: TGTGCCAGCAGCTTCTGTGGGTCGGCTGCGGCCAACGTCCTGACTTTC. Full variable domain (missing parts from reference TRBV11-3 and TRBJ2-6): EAGVVQSPRYKIIEKKQPVAFWCNPISGHNTLYWYLQNLGQGPELLIRYENEEAVDDSQLPKDRFSAERLKGVDSTLKIQPAELGDSAVYLCASSFCGSAAANVLTFGAGSRLTVL.

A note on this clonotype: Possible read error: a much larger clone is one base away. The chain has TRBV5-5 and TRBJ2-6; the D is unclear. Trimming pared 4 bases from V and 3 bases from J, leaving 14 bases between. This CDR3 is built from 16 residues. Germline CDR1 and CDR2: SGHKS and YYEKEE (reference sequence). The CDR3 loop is CASSPDGHYGANVLTF. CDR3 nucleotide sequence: TGTGCCAGCAGCCCCGACGGCCACTATGGGGCCAACGTCCTGACTTTC.

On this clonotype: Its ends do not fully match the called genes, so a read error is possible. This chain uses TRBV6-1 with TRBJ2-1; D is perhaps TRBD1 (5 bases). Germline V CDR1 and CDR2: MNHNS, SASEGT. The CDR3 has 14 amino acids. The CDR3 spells CASKSRVTYSEQFF. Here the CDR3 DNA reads TGTGCCAGCAAGAGCAGGGTGACCTACAGTGAGCAGTTCTTT.

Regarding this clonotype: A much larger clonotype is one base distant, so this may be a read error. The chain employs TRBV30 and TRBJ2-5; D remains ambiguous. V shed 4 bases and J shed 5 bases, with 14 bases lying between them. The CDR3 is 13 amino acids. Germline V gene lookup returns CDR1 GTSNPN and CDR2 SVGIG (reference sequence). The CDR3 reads CAWNPLELETQYF. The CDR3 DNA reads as TGTGCCTGGAACCCACTCGAGCTGGAGACCCAGTACTTC.